Presented here are 26 T cell receptor beta chains from one specimen sequenced in a study of neurological immune-mediated disorders. TCRdb used MiXCR to reprocess the 5' RACE reads, holding one entry per CDR3 protein. The table shows approximately 41,000 distinct CDR3 sequences, with approximately 14% occurring only once. Sequencing was carried out using CD4+ T cells from blood. The receptors come from an older woman with HTLV-1-associated myelopathy (HAM/TSP).

This clonotype appeared many times. CDR3 amino acids: CSASTGQIYNEQFF. The DNA for the CDR3 is TGCAGTGCTTCTACGGGACAAATCTACAATGAGCAGTTCTTC. This chain joins TRBV20-1 and TRBJ2-1, with D perhaps TRBD1 (6 bases). The germline V gene has CDR1 DFQATT and CDR2 SNEGSKA (reference sequence). This CDR3 is 14 amino acids long. V was cut by 5 bases and J by 3 bases, with 14 bases left in between.

This clonotype was picked up many times. The chain joins TRBV9 to TRBJ2-1, with a possible D match to TRBD2 (7 bases). Per germline, CDR1 SGDLS and CDR2 YYNGEE. The CDR3 contains 15 residues. V shed 2 bases and J shed 4 bases, with 13 bases lying between them. The CDR3: CASSVLGGPYNEQFF. DNA for the CDR3: TGTGCCAGCAGCGTGCTCGGGGGGCCATACAATGAGCAGTTCTTC.

This chain uses TRBV11-3 with TRBJ1-3; D gene uncertain. CDR1 and CDR2 from the germline V gene are SGHNT and YENEEA. Trimming removed 5 bases at V and 4 bases at J, with 24 bases between. The CDR3 is 18 residues long. The CDR3 loop is CASSHKVAQWLSGNTIYF. In nucleotides, the CDR3 is TGTGCCAGCAGCCACAAGGTCGCACAATGGCTCTCCGGAAACACCATATATTTT.

This chain links TRBV12-3 or TRBV12-4 with TRBJ2-7; TRBD1 is a possible D gene (6 bases). The CDR3 totals 13 residues. The V and J ends lost 5 bases and 5 bases respectively, with 13 bases between them. The chain's CDR3 is CASSIYRVHEQYF. The DNA for the CDR3 is TGTGCCAGCAGTATATACAGGGTCCACGAGCAGTACTTC.

This clonotype was counted many times. The chain recombines TRBV25-1 with TRBJ1-6, with D possibly TRBD1 on 6 matching bases. Trimming left V 3 bases short and J 9 bases short, with 9 bases between. CDR3 length equals 13 residues. Germline V gene lookup returns CDR1 MGHDK and CDR2 SYGVNS. Here the CDR3 DNA reads TGTGCCAGCAGTGACAGGGGAGGTTCACCCCTCCACTTT. It codes for CASSDRGGSPLHF.

This clonotype was observed many times. This chain uses TRBV20-1 with TRBJ1-2; D might be TRBD1 (6 bases). V was cut by 2 bases and J by 8 bases, with 12 bases left in between. Germline CDR1 reads DFQATT; CDR2 reads SNEGSKA (reference sequence). The CDR3 has 12 residues. CDR3 nucleotides: TGCAGTGCTAGACCCTCCCAGGGGGGCTACACCTTC. Protein: CSARPSQGGYTF.

This clonotype was counted many times. This chain links TRBV29-1 with TRBJ2-7, with D tentatively TRBD1 or TRBD2 (5 bases each). The CDR3 is made up of 12 amino acids. Trimming cost V 4 bases and J 5 bases, with 12 bases left between them. Germline V lookup: CDR1 SQVTM, CDR2 ANQGSEA. The CDR3 protein is CSVGGQGHEQYF. As DNA, the CDR3 is TGCAGCGTTGGAGGGCAGGGACACGAGCAGTACTTC.

This clonotype has a count of ten or more. This chain connects TRBV2 to TRBJ2-7; the match to TRBD2 covers 12 bases. Looked up from germline, CDR1 is SNHLY and CDR2 is FYNNEI. The CDR3 runs to 16 residues. V shed 4 bases, J shed 0 bases, and the junction held 4 bases outside the gene matches. The CDR3 nucleotides are TGTGCCAGCAGTGGACTAGCGGGGGACTTCTCCTACGAGCAGTACTTC. It is translated as CASSGLAGDFSYEQYF.

This clonotype was recorded at least ten times. The chain combines TRBV18 with TRBJ2-3; no firm D call. V was shortened by 0 bases and J by 0 bases, with 7 bases between the two germline ends. The CDR3 is made up of 15 amino acids. Per germline, CDR1 KGHSH and CDR2 LQKENI. The CDR3 DNA reads as TGTGCCAGCTCACCACCGGGGTGGAGCACAGATACGCAGTATTTT. Residues: CASSPPGWSTDTQYF.

Comment on this clonotype: It is unclear where the CDR3 begins or ends on the DNA, so no DNA is shown, and the CDR3 is as TCRdb lists it. The chain couples TRBV9 to TRBJ2-2; TRBD1, the table's D call, was not compared with the DNA. CDR1 and CDR2 from the germline V gene are SGDLS and YYNGEE. The length of the CDR3 is 15 amino acids, counting both ends. This chain's CDR3 is CASSVVGGTPGSCFF.

In this sample, this clonotype turned up many times. The V call is TRBV25-1, the J call TRBJ2-3, with D unclear. The CDR3 totals 15 residues. Germline CDR1 reads MGHDK; CDR2 reads SYGVNS. V gave up 0 bases and J gave up 1 base, with 8 bases separating them. This CDR3 is CASSEYLSGTDTQYF. The CDR3 nucleotides are TGTGCCAGCAGTGAATATCTTTCAGGCACAGATACGCAGTATTTT.

A few counts support this clonotype. The rearrangement uses TRBV3-1 and TRBJ1-2; unclear D gene. The V end was cut by 4 bases, the J end by 0 bases, with 12 bases between. Germline CDR1 LGHDT, CDR2 YNNKEL (reference sequence). This CDR3 is built from 15 residues. The chain's CDR3 is CASSPMSRSNYGYTF. As DNA, the CDR3 is TGTGCCAGCAGCCCAATGAGTAGATCTAACTATGGCTACACCTTC.

V is TRBV20-1 and J is TRBJ2-1; the D gene is possibly TRBD1 (6 bases). The J call may not be correct, given that the DNA end is closer to TRBJ2-5. CDR3 length: 12 residues. Germline CDR1 and CDR2: DFQATT and SNEGSKA (reference sequence). CDR3 amino acids: CSAKQGPDTQYF. The CDR3 nucleotides are TGCAGTGCTAAACAGGGTCCAGATACCCAGTACTTC.

This clonotype was picked up many times. This rearrangement joins TRBV5-1 to TRBJ1-1; a weak D match, TRBD1 (6 bases). Per the germline V gene, CDR1 is SGHRS and CDR2 is YFSETQ. The CDR3 is 15 residues long. V was shortened by 0 bases and J by 1 base, with 10 bases between the two germline ends. The CDR3: CASSLGTDQNTEAFF. The DNA for the CDR3 is TGCGCCAGCAGCTTGGGGACAGACCAGAACACTGAAGCTTTCTTT.

This clonotype has at least ten counts. V is TRBV29-1 and J is TRBJ1-1, with D possibly being TRBD1 (6 bases). The ends were cut back, 5 bases at V and 2 bases at J, with 15 bases in the middle. CDR3 length: 14 amino acids. CDR1 is SQVTM and CDR2 is ANQGSEA in the germline V gene. Here the CDR3 DNA reads TGCAGCGTTTTACCGTACAGGGTCAACACTGAAGCTTTCTTT. Translation gives CSVLPYRVNTEAFF.

This clonotype was seen at least ten times. The chain recombines TRBV5-1 with TRBJ2-3; 7 bases match TRBD1. Unmatched junction bases numbered 9, after V lost 4 bases and J lost 1 base. Germline values: CDR1 SGHRS, CDR2 YFSETQ. CDR3 length: 16 residues. The CDR3 DNA sequence: TGCGCCAGCAGCCCGCGAGCCACAGGGGGCACAGATACGCAGTATTTT. Encoded protein: CASSPRATGGTDTQYF.

Judged by abundance, this clonotype is medium-sized (0.01 to 0.1%). V is TRBV20-1 and J is TRBJ2-5; TRBD1 agrees at 8 bases. Germline V gene lookup returns CDR1 DFQATT and CDR2 SNEGSKA (reference sequence). V shed 7 bases, J shed 5 bases, and the junction held 9 bases outside the gene matches. The CDR3 spans 13 residues. DNA of the CDR3: TGCAGTGGCACACAGGGGGTAGGGGAGACCCAGTACTTC. Its protein product is CSGTQGVGETQYF.

This clonotype was observed at least ten times. The chain recombines TRBV20-1 with TRBJ2-5; 7 positions match TRBD2. Trimming at V came to 1 base and at J to 5 bases, leaving 4 bases not matched to a gene. CDR3 size: 13 residues. Germline CDR1 and CDR2: DFQATT and SNEGSKA (reference sequence). The CDR3 region has the DNA TGCAGTGCTAGAGTCGCGGGAGCTGAGACCCAGTACTTC. Translation: CSARVAGAETQYF.

The rearrangement uses TRBV24-1 and TRBJ2-7; TRBD1 agrees at 8 bases. CDR1 and CDR2 from the germline V gene are KGHDR and SFDVKD. J gave up 6 bases and V 4 bases, and 10 bases lay outside the gene matches. CDR3 size: 15 residues. For the CDR3, the DNA is TGTGCCACCAGTGACCCCCGACAGGGGAAGTTCGAGCAGTACTTC. It is translated as CATSDPRQGKFEQYF.

This clonotype appeared many times. V is TRBV5-6 and J is TRBJ2-1; TRBD2 is a possible D gene (5 bases). V was clipped by 4 bases and J by 0 bases, with 17 bases between them. The CDR3 spans 17 residues. Germline V lookup: CDR1 SGHDT, CDR2 YYEEEE. The CDR3 reads CASSPGLYRSSYNEQFF. The CDR3 coding sequence is TGTGCCAGCAGCCCCGGACTTTATCGTAGCTCCTACAATGAGCAGTTCTTC.

This clonotype was counted many times. This chain joins TRBV12-5 and TRBJ1-5; D not certain. Trimming cost V 1 base and J 2 bases, with 12 bases left between them. This CDR3 contains 16 residues. Germline V gene lookup returns CDR1 LGHNT and CDR2 FRNRAP. The CDR3 DNA reads TGTGCTAGTGGTTTGGGCGCGGGCCTAGGCAATCAGCCCCAGCATTTT. Its translation: CASGLGAGLGNQPQHF. Looking up the rest from reference TRBV12-5 and TRBJ1-5 gives the full variable domain: DARVTQTPRHKVTEMGQEVTMRCQPILGHNTVFWYRQTMMQGLELLAYFRNRAPLDDSGMPKDRFSAEMPDATLATLKIQPSEPRDSAVYFCASGLGAGLGNQPQHFGDGTRLSIL.

This clonotype was observed many times. The V call is TRBV29-1, the J call TRBJ2-7, with 9 nucleotides matching TRBD1. The CDR3 covers 15 residues. Trimming took 3 bases from V and 3 from J; bases not matched to a gene: 9. Germline V lookup: CDR1 SQVTM, CDR2 ANQGSEA. Here the CDR3 reads CSVDRWATGGYEQYF. The CDR3 coding sequence is TGCAGCGTTGACCGTTGGGCGACAGGGGGCTACGAGCAGTACTTC.

The table lists this clonotype with many counts. The chain carries TRBV5-1 and TRBJ1-3, with 9 bases identical to TRBD1. Germline-derived CDR1 and CDR2 are SGHRS and YFSETQ. The CDR3 is made up of 15 amino acids. The V segment lost 4 bases and the J segment 2 bases; nucleotides outside the gene matches: 4. As DNA, the CDR3 is TGCGCCAGCAGCGCCCGGACAGGGGCTGGAAACACCATATATTTT. Amino acids: CASSARTGAGNTIYF. The full variable domain, rest sourced from reference TRBV5-1 and TRBJ1-3, is KAGVTQTPRYLIKTRGQQVTLSCSPISGHRSVSWYQQTPGQGLQFLFEYFSETQRNKGNFPGRFSGRQFSNSRSEMNVSTLELGDSALYLCASSARTGAGNTIYFGEGSWLTVV.

This clonotype was seen repeatedly, ten times or more. The chain recombines TRBV5-1 with TRBJ2-1; 11 nucleotides match TRBD2. The CDR3 sequence is 16 residues long. The V gene end was trimmed by 0 bases and the J gene end by 6 bases; junction bases not matched to a gene: 5. The germline CDR1 and CDR2 sequences are SGHRS and YFSETQ. CDR3 region: CASSLGGLAVANEQFF. CDR3 nucleotides: TGCGCCAGCAGCTTGGGGGGACTAGCGGTGGCCAATGAGCAGTTCTTC.

This clonotype was seen many times. V usage is TRBV12-3 or TRBV12-4 and J usage is TRBJ2-5; the D gene is possibly TRBD2 (6 bases). The CDR3 runs to 15 residues. Trimming pared 5 bases from V and 6 bases from J, leaving 19 bases between. The CDR3 here is CASSRRTSPVKTQYF. The CDR3 DNA is TGTGCCAGCAGTCGGAGAACTAGCCCGGTAAAGACCCAGTACTTC.

This clonotype appeared many times. This rearrangement joins TRBV10-3 to TRBJ1-5, with D unresolved. The CDR3 spans 18 residues. Trimming shortened V by 10 bases and J by 0 bases, and 25 bases separated the two germline ends. Germline V gene sequence: CDR1 ENHRY, CDR2 SYGVKD. The CDR3, as DNA: TGTGCCACAGGCTCACCGTTCCGGGGATCCTATAGCAATCAGCCCCAGCATTTT. It is translated as CATGSPFRGSYSNQPQHF.